What follows are 28 T cell receptor beta chains derived from one specimen sequenced in a study of T cells in Graves' hyperthyroidism and ophthalmopathy. RNA transcripts gave rise to amplified TCR beta CDR3 regions. The TCR CDR3 first-round RT-PCR relied on the HTBI primer set. TCRdb used MiXCR to reprocess the multiplex PCR reads, holding one entry per CDR3 protein. The sample holds 600,000 to 700,000 distinct CDR3 sequences, roughly 15% seen once. The sample taken for sequencing was blood. The receptors were gathered from a middle-aged woman with Graves' ophthalmopathy.

This clonotype appeared many times. The rearrangement joins TRBV6-2 or TRBV6-3 to TRBJ1-1, with unresolved D. V was trimmed by 7 bases and J by 6 bases, leaving 18 bases between them. Germline V gene lookup returns CDR1 MNHEY and CDR2 SVGEGT. The CDR3 is 14 residues long. The CDR3 loop reads CASTASGEGPEAFF. CDR3 nucleotides: TGTGCCAGCACCGCCAGCGGGGAAGGTCCTGAAGCTTTCTTT.

This clonotype has at least ten counts. This sequence joins TRBV7-9 and TRBJ2-7; D might be TRBD2 (6 bases). This CDR3 contains 14 residues. The ends were cut back, 5 bases at V and 5 bases at J, with 16 bases in the middle. Germline-derived CDR1 and CDR2 are SEHNR and FQNEAQ (reference sequence). CDR3 DNA: TGTGCCAGCAGCACCCGACTAGAATCCCACGAGCAGTACTTC. This sequence encodes CASSTRLESHEQYF.

This clonotype was detected many times. The chain employs TRBV2 and TRBJ2-5, with D unresolved. Per germline, CDR1 SNHLY and CDR2 FYNNEI. V lost 3 bases and J 4 bases, leaving 9 bases between the germline ends. The CDR3 length is 13 residues. Written as DNA, the CDR3 is TGTGCCAGCAGTGACCGGTCCATAGAGACCCAGTACTTC. Its translation: CASSDRSIETQYF.

This clonotype was counted a few times. This rearrangement joins TRBV11-2 to TRBJ2-3; 10 bases are shared with TRBD2. The CDR3 covers 17 residues. V trimming: 2 bases; J trimming: 0 bases; junction bases outside the gene matches: 5. Germline V lookup: CDR1 SGHAT, CDR2 FQNNGV. This CDR3 is CASSLFPAGGSTDTQYF. The CDR3 nucleotides read TGTGCCAGCAGCTTATTCCCAGCGGGAGGGAGCACAGATACGCAGTATTTT.

This clonotype was recorded a few times. The V gene is TRBV18, the J gene TRBJ1-5; D gene ambiguous. Germline-derived CDR1 and CDR2 are KGHSH and LQKENI. This CDR3 region has 13 residues. V lost 4 bases and J lost 2, with 6 bases in between. The CDR3 is CASSRSGNQPQHF. The CDR3 bases are TGTGCCAGCTCACGAAGTGGCAATCAGCCCCAGCATTTT.

This clonotype was recorded at least ten times. The rearrangement uses TRBV7-3 and TRBJ1-6, with 7 bases identical to TRBD1. V trimming: 4 bases; J trimming: 5 bases; junction bases outside the gene matches: 2. Germline CDR1 and CDR2: SGHTA and FQGTGA. CDR3 length equals 14 residues. The CDR3 bases are TGTGCCAGCAGCTCGACAGGGAATAATTCACCCCTCCACTTT. It yields the protein CASSSTGNNSPLHF.

The genes are TRBV3-1 and TRBJ1-1; no reliable D call. The V gene's germline CDR1 is LGHDT and CDR2 YNNKEL (reference sequence). V was shortened by 2 bases and J by 3 bases, with 7 bases between the two germline ends. The CDR3 spans 13 residues. The CDR3 DNA reads TGTGCCAGCAGCCAATCGAGGGACACTGAAGCTTTCTTT. Translation gives CASSQSRDTEAFF.

This clonotype was detected ten times or more. The rearrangement links TRBV11-1 to TRBJ2-5, with 7 bases identical to TRBD2. V was pared by 0 bases and J by 2 bases, with 9 bases of the junction left unmatched. This CDR3 is 17 amino acids long. Germline-derived CDR1 and CDR2 are SGHAT and FQDESV (reference sequence). The DNA for the CDR3 is TGTGCCAGCAGCTTAGCGTGGCTAGCGGACCAACAAGAGACCCAGTACTTC. This translates into CASSLAWLADQQETQYF. Supplemented by reference TRBV11-1 and TRBJ2-5, the full variable domain reads EAEVAQSPRYKITEKSQAVAFWCDPISGHATLYWYRQILGQGPELLVQFQDESVVDDSQLPKDRFSAERLKGVDSTLKIQPAELGDSAMYLCASSLAWLADQQETQYFGPGTRLLVL.

Ten or more counts support this clonotype. One end of the junction is discordant with germline, which a read error may explain. The chain employs TRBV27 and TRBJ2-2; D gene ambiguous. The CDR3 totals 12 residues. Germline V lookup: CDR1 MNHEY, CDR2 SMNVEV (reference sequence). The CDR3 reads CASSRPTGELFF. The DNA of the CDR3 is TGTGCCAGCAGTAGACCCACCGGAGAGCTGTTTTTT.

Ten or more counts support this clonotype. The chain combines TRBV19 with TRBJ1-2; the match to TRBD1 covers 8 bases. The length of the CDR3 is 12 residues. After removal of 9 bases from V and 4 bases from J, the junction contained 4 bases not matched to a gene. Per germline, CDR1 LNHDA and CDR2 SQIVND (reference sequence). CDR3 residues: CASGQGVYGYTF. The CDR3, as DNA: TGTGCCAGCGGACAGGGAGTCTATGGCTACACCTTC.

This clonotype came up once. The chain couples TRBV6-1 to TRBJ1-5; 12 bases fit TRBD1. This CDR3 has 17 residues. CDR1 and CDR2 from the germline V gene are MNHNS and SASEGT. Trimming removed 4 bases from V and 2 bases from J; junction bases left unmatched: 6. CDR3 coding DNA: TGTGCCAGCAGTGCGGGACAGGGGGCTCGGGGCAATCAGCCCCAGCATTTT. The encoded protein is CASSAGQGARGNQPQHF.

This clonotype was observed at least ten times. V usage is TRBV6-5 and J usage is TRBJ2-7; D is unclear. Germline V gene lookup returns CDR1 MNHEY and CDR2 SVGAGI. This CDR3 is 15 amino acids long. V was pared by 0 bases and J by 6 bases, with 15 bases between. CDR3 coding DNA: TGTGCCAGCAGTTACTCGAGTATGGGTTGGGGCGAGCAGTACTTC. It specifies CASSYSSMGWGEQYF.

This clonotype occurred many times. CDR3 coding DNA: TGTGCCATCAGTGGACAGGGAGAGACCCAGTACTTC. Protein sequence: CAISGQGETQYF. This chain connects TRBV10-3 to TRBJ2-5; 7 bases are a match to TRBD1. CDR1 is ENHRY and CDR2 is SYGVKD in the germline V gene. The ends lost 4 bases at V and 4 bases at J; junction bases unmatched: 0. This CDR3 spans 12 amino acids.

This clonotype was counted many times. The chain combines TRBV28 with TRBJ1-5; TRBD1 matches 10 bases. Germline lookup yields CDR1 MDHEN and CDR2 SYDVKM. CDR3 length equals 14 residues. The J segment lost 6 bases and the V segment lost 3 bases, leaving 2 bases of the junction unmatched. The CDR3 coding sequence is TGTGCCAGCAGTTTGGGACAGGGGACTCAGCCCCAGCATTTT. As protein: CASSLGQGTQPQHF.

The J gene is TRBJ2-2, the V gene TRBV9; a weak D match, TRBD1 (5 bases). The CDR3 covers 14 residues. The V end was cut by 4 bases, the J end by 4 bases, with 11 bases between. Germline CDR1 is SGDLS and CDR2 is YYNGEE. The CDR3 bases are TGTGCCAGCAGCCCCAGGGCCGGCACCGGGGAGCTGTTTTTT. Amino acid sequence: CASSPRAGTGELFF.

V gene TRBV11-2 combines with J gene TRBJ2-7; possible D gene TRBD2, 6 bases. V was clipped by 2 bases and J by 7 bases, with 21 bases between them. Per germline, CDR1 SGHAT and CDR2 FQNNGV. The CDR3 extends over 16 amino acids. The CDR3 DNA follows: TGTGCCAGCAGCTTAAGAGGTGGCGGGGCTTTTTTTGAGCAGTACTTC. This encodes CASSLRGGGAFFEQYF. Based on the CDR3 plus reference TRBV11-2 and TRBJ2-7, the full variable domain is EAGVAQSPRYKIIEKRQSVAFWCNPISGHATLYWYQQILGQGPKLLIQFQNNGVVDDSQLPKDRFSAERLKGVDSTLKIQPAKLEDSAVYLCASSLRGGGAFFEQYFGPGTRLTVT.

This clonotype was detected many times. The CDR3 bases are TGTGCCAGCAACCGGGACAGGGCCCCGCCCCAGCATTTT. This encodes CASNRDRAPPQHF. The V call is TRBV12-3 or TRBV12-4, the J call TRBJ1-5; TRBD1 matches at 9 bases. The CDR3 spans 13 residues. The ends lost 7 bases at V and 9 bases at J; junction bases unmatched: 7.

This clonotype was found many times. The chain uses TRBV25-1 and TRBJ1-2, with 8 bases fitting TRBD1. Trimming at V came to 1 base and at J to 2 bases, leaving 0 bases not matched to a gene. The germline CDR1 and CDR2 sequences are MGHDK and SYGVNS. The CDR3 has 14 amino acids. The CDR3: CASSEWTGNYGYTF. The CDR3 DNA follows: TGTGCCAGCAGTGAATGGACAGGGAACTATGGCTACACCTTC.

The chain is built from TRBV18 and TRBJ2-5; TRBD2 might be the D (6 bases). The CDR3 length is 14 residues. Germline V gene data show CDR1 as KGHSH and CDR2 as LQKENI. Between the trimmed V and J ends, which lost 3 bases and 0 bases, there was a span of 8 bases. CDR3 protein: CASSPTRNQETQYF. CDR3 nucleotides: TGTGCCAGCTCACCGACTAGGAACCAAGAGACCCAGTACTTC.

About this clonotype: At one end, the junction sequence differs from germline, possibly due to a read error. The chain employs TRBV6-2 or TRBV6-3 and TRBJ1-1; the match to TRBD1 covers 7 bases. Germline V gene sequence: CDR1 MNHEY, CDR2 SVGEGT. CDR3 length: 20 residues. CDR3 sequence: CASSHSFVDAGRGTNTEAFF. Here the CDR3 DNA reads TGTGCCAGCAGTCACTCGTTCGTGGATGCCGGCAGGGGGACGAACACTGAAGCTTTCTTT.

The rearrangement uses TRBV7-8 and TRBJ1-5; 7 bases fit TRBD1. The CDR3 loop spans 17 amino acids. V gave up 5 bases and J gave up 6 bases; unmatched junction bases: 16. Germline V lookup: CDR1 SGHVS, CDR2 FQNEAQ. The CDR3 sequence: CASSPRFETGFSQPQHF. Here the CDR3 DNA reads TGTGCCAGCAGCCCCCGTTTTGAGACAGGGTTCTCTCAGCCCCAGCATTTT. Complete variable domain (other parts from reference TRBV7-8 and TRBJ1-5): GAGVSQSPRYKVAKRGQDVALRCDPISGHVSLFWYQQALGQGPEFLTYFQNEAQLDKSGLPSDRFFAERPEGSVSTLKIQRTQQEDSAVYLCASSPRFETGFSQPQHFGDGTRLSIL.

The rearrangement joins TRBV20-1 to TRBJ2-4; D ambiguous. The CDR3 totals 13 residues. Germline CDR1 and CDR2: DFQATT and SNEGSKA (reference sequence). V was pared by 8 bases and J by 0 bases, with 11 bases between. CDR3 protein: CSSRDLAKNIQYF. The CDR3, as DNA: TGCAGTTCTCGAGACCTAGCCAAAAACATTCAGTACTTC.

At least ten counts were recorded for this clonotype. The chain uses TRBV30 and TRBJ1-5; D gene uncertain. The V and J ends lost 5 bases and 4 bases respectively, with 12 bases between them. The CDR3 consists of 13 residues. Looked up from germline, CDR1 is GTSNPN and CDR2 is SVGIG (reference sequence). CDR3 sequence: CAWDRGRNQPQHF. The CDR3 region has the DNA TGTGCCTGGGACCGAGGGAGGAATCAGCCCCAGCATTTT.

This clonotype was found many times. This sequence joins TRBV10-2 and TRBJ2-5, with 8 nucleotides matching TRBD2. In germline, CDR1 is WSHSY, CDR2 SAAADI. V dropped 8 bases and J dropped 5; count of bases not matched to a gene: 7. CDR3 length: 13 amino acids. Here the CDR3 DNA reads TGCGCCAGCTTGTCGGGACTAGGGGAGACCCAGTACTTC. The encoded protein is CASLSGLGETQYF.

This clonotype occurred many times. CDR3 loop: CASRSSQGELTEAFF. For the CDR3, the DNA is TGCGCCAGCAGGTCTTCTCAGGGGGAGTTGACTGAAGCTTTCTTT. The chain carries TRBV4-1 and TRBJ1-1, with 7 bases aligning to TRBD1. The ends lost 6 bases at V and 5 bases at J; junction bases unmatched: 12. Germline lookup yields CDR1 MGHRA and CDR2 YSYEKL. The CDR3 contains 15 residues.

The table lists this clonotype with many counts. V gene TRBV13 combines with J gene TRBJ2-7, with D uncertain. V was pared by 7 bases and J by 2 bases, with 15 bases between. The CDR3 length is 14 residues. Germline V gene data show CDR1 as PRHDT and CDR2 as FYEKMQ (reference sequence). The CDR3 loop is CASIRHSDTYEQYF. For the CDR3, the DNA is TGTGCCAGCATCCGACACAGTGACACCTACGAGCAGTACTTC.

This clonotype appeared many times. The rearrangement uses TRBV19 and TRBJ1-3; the D is unclear. The CDR3 has 14 residues. From germline, CDR1 is LNHDA and CDR2 SQIVND (reference sequence). Trimming pared 3 bases from V and 0 bases from J, leaving 6 bases between. CDR3: CASSMVVSGNTIYF. CDR3 sequence (DNA): TGTGCCAGTAGTATGGTGGTCTCTGGAAACACCATATATTTT.

V gene TRBV24-1 combines with J gene TRBJ2-6; D possibly corresponds to TRBD1 (5 bases). Germline V lookup: CDR1 KGHDR, CDR2 SFDVKD. This CDR3 has 18 amino acids. Trimming pared 3 bases from V and 0 bases from J, leaving 14 bases between. CDR3 in DNA: TGTGCCACCAGTGATCCCGACAGTCAGTCCTCTGGGGCCAACGTCCTGACTTTC. Its protein product is CATSDPDSQSSGANVLTF.